This T cell receptor (beta chain) was profiled in a study of radiotherapy plus CTLA-4 blockade in lung cancer. Across the whole study: Disease control reached approximately 30%, with objective responses in less than 20%. Study results and limitations: In blood, after radiotherapy plus ipilimumab, tumor-derived TCR clones expanded.

This table comes from immunoSEQ multiplex PCR, and its TCRdb copy is limited to in-frame clones, with some not included. The data show some 98,000 clones, with 80% to 85% seen just once and 3.4% held by the top ten. Note on this clone: No antigen is known for it.

Lung cancer patients with chemo-refractory metastatic non-small-cell disease were given focal radiation plus CTLA-4 blockade with ipilimumab. The germline V gene encodes CDR1 SGHRS and CDR2 YFSETQ. This CDR3 has 14 amino acids. The V and J ends lost 2 bases and 2 bases respectively, with 10 bases between them. Sequences were derived from peripheral blood, sampled from a patient treated with radiotherapy plus ipilimumab. J is TRBJ2-5 and V is TRBV5-1, with D possibly matching TRBD2 (6 bases). The TCR sequence derives from a human donor with non-small cell lung cancer who had a partial response to radiotherapy plus ipilimumab. CDR3 in amino acids: CASSFDGGQETQYF. The CDR3 nucleotides are TGCGCCAGCAGCTTTGACGGGGGTCAAGAGACCCAGTACTTC.